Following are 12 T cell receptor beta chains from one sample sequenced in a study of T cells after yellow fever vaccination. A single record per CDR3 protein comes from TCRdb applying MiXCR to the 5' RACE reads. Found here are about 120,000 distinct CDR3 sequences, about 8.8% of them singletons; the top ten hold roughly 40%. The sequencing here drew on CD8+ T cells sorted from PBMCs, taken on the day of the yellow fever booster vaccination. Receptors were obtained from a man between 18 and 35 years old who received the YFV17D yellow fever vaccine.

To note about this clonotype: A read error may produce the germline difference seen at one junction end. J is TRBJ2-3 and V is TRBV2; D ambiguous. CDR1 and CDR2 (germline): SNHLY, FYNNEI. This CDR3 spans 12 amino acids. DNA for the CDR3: TGTGCCAGCAGCGAAGGTTCAGATACGCAGTATTTT. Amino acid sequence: CASSEGSDTQYF.

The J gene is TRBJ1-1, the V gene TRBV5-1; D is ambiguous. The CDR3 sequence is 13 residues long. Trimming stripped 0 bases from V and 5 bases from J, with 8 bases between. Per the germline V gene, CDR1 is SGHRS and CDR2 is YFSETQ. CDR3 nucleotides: TGCGCCAGCAGCTTGGCGGTGCGGACTGAAGCTTTCTTT. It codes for CASSLAVRTEAFF.

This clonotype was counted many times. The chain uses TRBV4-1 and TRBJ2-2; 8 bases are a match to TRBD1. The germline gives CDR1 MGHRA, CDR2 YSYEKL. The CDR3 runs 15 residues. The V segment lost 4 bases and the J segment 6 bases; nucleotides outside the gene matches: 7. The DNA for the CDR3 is TGCGCCAGCAGCCTACGACAGGGGTGGGCCGGGGAGCTGTTTTTT. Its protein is CASSLRQGWAGELFF.

The CDR3 region is CASAPVFNEQFF. Here the CDR3 DNA reads TGTGCCAGCGCACCCGTCTTCAATGAGCAGTTCTTC. The chain combines TRBV5-5 with TRBJ2-1, with D unresolved. Trimming took off 7 bases at V and 6 bases at J, with 11 bases between the two ends. Germline V gene sequence: CDR1 SGHKS, CDR2 YYEKEE (reference sequence). The length of the CDR3 is 12 residues.

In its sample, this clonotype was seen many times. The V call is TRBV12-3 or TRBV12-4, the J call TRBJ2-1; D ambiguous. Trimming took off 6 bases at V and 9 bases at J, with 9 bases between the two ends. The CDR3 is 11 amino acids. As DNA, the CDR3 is TGTGCCAGCAGCCTAGAGTTTGAGCAGTTCTTC. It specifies CASSLEFEQFF.

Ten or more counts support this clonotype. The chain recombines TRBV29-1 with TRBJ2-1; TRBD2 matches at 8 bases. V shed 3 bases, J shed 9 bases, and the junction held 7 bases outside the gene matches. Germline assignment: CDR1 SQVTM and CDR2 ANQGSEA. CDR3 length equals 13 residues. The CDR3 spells CSVDFISGAEQFF. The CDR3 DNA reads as TGCAGCGTTGATTTTATTAGCGGGGCTGAGCAGTTCTTC.

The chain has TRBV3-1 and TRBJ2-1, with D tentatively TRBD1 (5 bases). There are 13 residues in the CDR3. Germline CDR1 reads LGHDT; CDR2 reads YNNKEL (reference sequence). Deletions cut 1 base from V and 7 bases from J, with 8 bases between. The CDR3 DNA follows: TGTGCCAGCAGCCAAGTCCAGGGAAATGAGCAGTTCTTC. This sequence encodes CASSQVQGNEQFF.

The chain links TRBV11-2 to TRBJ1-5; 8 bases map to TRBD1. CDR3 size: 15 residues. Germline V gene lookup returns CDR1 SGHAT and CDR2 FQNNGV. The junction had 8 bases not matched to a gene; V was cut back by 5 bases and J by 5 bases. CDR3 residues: CASSPGTGGHQPQHF. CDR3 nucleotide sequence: TGTGCCAGCAGCCCCGGGACAGGTGGCCATCAGCCCCAGCATTTT.

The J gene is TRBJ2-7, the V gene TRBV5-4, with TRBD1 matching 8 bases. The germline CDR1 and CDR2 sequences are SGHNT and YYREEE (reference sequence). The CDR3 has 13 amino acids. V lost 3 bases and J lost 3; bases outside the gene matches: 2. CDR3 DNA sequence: TGTGCCAGCAGCTCAGGGGGCTACTACGAGCAGTACGTC. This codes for CASSSGGYYEQYV.

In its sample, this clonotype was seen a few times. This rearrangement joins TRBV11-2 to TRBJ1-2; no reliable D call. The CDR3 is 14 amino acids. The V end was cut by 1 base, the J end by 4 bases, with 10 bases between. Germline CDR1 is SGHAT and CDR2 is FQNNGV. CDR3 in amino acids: CASSLVVASYGYTF. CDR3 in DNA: TGTGCCAGCAGCTTAGTTGTCGCCAGCTATGGCTACACCTTC.

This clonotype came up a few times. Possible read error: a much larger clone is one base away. The CDR3 DNA follows: TGTGCCAGCTGTGACTCTAGCACCGGGGAGCTGTTTTTT. Its translation is CASCDSSTGELFF. J is TRBJ2-2 and V is TRBV6-4; the D is unclear. The length of the CDR3 is 13 residues. Germline CDR1 MRHNA, CDR2 SNTAGT.

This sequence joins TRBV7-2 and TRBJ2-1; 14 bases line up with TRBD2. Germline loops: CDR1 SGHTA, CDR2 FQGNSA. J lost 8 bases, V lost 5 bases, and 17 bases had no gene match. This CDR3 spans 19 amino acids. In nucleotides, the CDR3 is TGTGCCAGCAGCCTGCCGGGACTAGCGGGGGAGGCGTACAACGATGAGCAGTTCTTC. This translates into CASSLPGLAGEAYNDEQFF.